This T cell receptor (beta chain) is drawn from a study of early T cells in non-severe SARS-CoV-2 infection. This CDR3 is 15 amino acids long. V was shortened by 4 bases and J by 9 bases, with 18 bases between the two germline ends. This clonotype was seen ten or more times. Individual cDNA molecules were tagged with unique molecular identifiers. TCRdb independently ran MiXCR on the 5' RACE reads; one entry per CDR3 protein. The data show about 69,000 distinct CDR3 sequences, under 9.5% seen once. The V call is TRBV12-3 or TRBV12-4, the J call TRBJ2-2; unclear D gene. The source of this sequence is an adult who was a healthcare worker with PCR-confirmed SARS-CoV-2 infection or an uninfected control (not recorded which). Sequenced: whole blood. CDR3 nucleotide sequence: TGTGCCAGCAGTTCCCGTAGTCAGGCTGTCAGGGAGCTGTTTTTT. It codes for CASSSRSQAVRELFF.